This passage covers 20 T cell receptor beta chains from one sample sequenced in a study of spatial heterogeneity in lung cancer. Notes on the study in general: Counts of expanded alpha and beta TCRs within tumors tracked the tumor nonsynonymous mutation count.

Time point in this sample: sample taken at primary tumor resection. Their recognized antigens are unknown. TCRdb re-derived calls from the 5' RACE reads in MiXCR, one entry per CDR3 protein. The sample shows fewer than 30,000 distinct CDR3 sequences, around 6.5% of them seen only once. The sequences come from lung tumor tissue, collected at surgery. These receptors all stem from a male donor with early-stage non-small cell lung cancer.

The chain uses TRBV9 and TRBJ2-5; D might be TRBD1 (6 bases). Germline V lookup: CDR1 SGDLS, CDR2 YYNGEE. The CDR3 loop spans 12 amino acids. Deletions cut 3 bases from V and 5 bases from J, with 8 bases between. The CDR3 sequence: CASSGRGETQYF. CDR3 nucleotide sequence: TGTGCCAGCAGCGGCAGGGGTGAGACCCAGTACTTC.

The gene calls are TRBV20-1 and TRBJ1-6; 7 bases align to TRBD1. The CDR3 length is 13 residues. The ends lost 5 bases at V and 7 bases at J; junction bases unmatched: 5. Per the germline V gene, CDR1 is DFQATT and CDR2 is SNEGSKA (reference sequence). CDR3 loop: CSAQGQTNSPLHF. CDR3 DNA: TGCAGTGCTCAGGGACAGACAAATTCACCCCTCCACTTT.

This clonotype was counted at least ten times. This sequence joins TRBV25-1 and TRBJ1-6; D gene uncertain. Germline V CDR1 and CDR2: MGHDK, SYGVNS. This CDR3 region has 12 residues. Trimming removed 2 bases at V and 7 bases at J, with 3 bases between. CDR3 amino acids: CASSEQNSPLHF. The CDR3 DNA is TGTGCCAGCAGTGAACAGAATTCACCCCTCCACTTT.

In its sample, this clonotype was seen many times. The genes are TRBV20-1 and TRBJ2-1, with D perhaps being TRBD1 or TRBD2 (5 bases each). The germline V gene has CDR1 DFQATT and CDR2 SNEGSKA (reference sequence). The CDR3 extends over 11 amino acids. CDR3 coding DNA: TGCAGCTCAACGGGGCAGGGCGAGCAGTTCTTC. Protein sequence: CSSTGQGEQFF.

With regard to this clonotype: Germline is not matched at one junction end, which may reflect a read error. The V and J genes are TRBV7-7 and TRBJ2-3; 7 nucleotides match TRBD2. The CDR3 has 15 amino acids. From germline, CDR1 is SSHAT and CDR2 FNYEAQ (reference sequence). Here the CDR3 reads CASSLGLGGMDTQYF. The CDR3 coding sequence is TGTGCTAGCAGCTTAGGATTGGGAGGGATGGATACGCAGTATTTT.

The sample holds many counts of this clonotype. The chain combines TRBV27 with TRBJ1-6, with unresolved D. Germline loops: CDR1 MNHEY, CDR2 SMNVEV (reference sequence). Trimming removed 6 bases at V and 2 bases at J, with 5 bases between. The CDR3 has 13 amino acids. This CDR3 is CASSRTYNSPLHF. Here the CDR3 DNA reads TGTGCCAGCAGCCGCACCTATAATTCACCCCTCCACTTT.

In its sample, this clonotype was seen many times. The chain is built from TRBV20-1 and TRBJ1-1; possible D gene TRBD1, 5 bases. The CDR3 consists of 14 residues. The V gene lost 1 base and the J gene lost 3 bases, with 12 bases spanning the gap. The V gene's germline CDR1 is DFQATT and CDR2 SNEGSKA (reference sequence). CDR3 sequence (DNA): TGCAGTGCTAGAGCGGGGACCCAAGACACTGAAGCTTTCTTT. Its translation is CSARAGTQDTEAFF.

Many counts were recorded for this clonotype. V gene TRBV27 combines with J gene TRBJ2-3; D is ambiguous. Germline CDR1 reads MNHEY; CDR2 reads SMNVEV (reference sequence). The CDR3 runs to 13 residues. Trimming took 8 bases from V and 7 from J, leaving 16 bases between them. The CDR3 DNA is TGTGCCAGCGGGTTTCCTAACATGCATACGCAGTATTTT. Residues: CASGFPNMHTQYF.

In its sample, this clonotype was seen many times. The rearrangement links TRBV12-3 or TRBV12-4 to TRBJ2-1, with TRBD1 identical over 7 bases. V was pared by 3 bases and J by 13 bases, with 6 bases of the junction left unmatched. CDR3 length: 12 residues. CDR3 coding DNA: TGTGCCAGCAGTTTCTCGACAGGGACCCAGTTCTTC. This translates into CASSFSTGTQFF.

Ten or more counts support this clonotype. The V gene is TRBV10-3, the J gene TRBJ2-3, with 16 bases identical to TRBD2. CDR1 is ENHRY, CDR2 SYGVKD, per germline. V trimming: 10 bases; J trimming: 4 bases; junction bases outside the gene matches: 5. This CDR3 is built from 15 residues. This chain's CDR3 is CATRGTSGGADTQYF. The CDR3 DNA reads TGTGCCACACGCGGGACTAGCGGGGGGGCAGATACGCAGTATTTT.

This clonotype has a handful of counts. The chain is built from TRBV6-6 and TRBJ1-2; D gene uncertain. The CDR3 length is 14 residues. V gave up 6 bases and J gave up 2 bases, with 13 bases separating them. The germline gives CDR1 MNHNY, CDR2 SVGAGI (reference sequence). The CDR3, as DNA: TGTGCCAGCAGACAACAGAGGGAAAACTATGGCTACACCTTC. Translation gives CASRQQRENYGYTF.

This clonotype was recorded at least ten times. The rearrangement uses TRBV6-6 and TRBJ2-3, with 9 nucleotides matching TRBD2. The V gene's germline CDR1 is MNHNY and CDR2 SVGAGI (reference sequence). This CDR3 is 15 amino acids long. Trimming cost V 6 bases and J 3 bases; bases outside gene matches: 7. The chain's CDR3 is CASRVAGVRTDTQYF. CDR3 nucleotides: TGTGCCAGCAGGGTAGCGGGGGTAAGGACAGATACGCAGTATTTT.

CDR3 protein: CASSVRTNYGYTF. For the CDR3, the DNA is TGTGCCAGCAGCGTTCGTACTAACTATGGCTACACCTTC. The V and J genes are TRBV9 and TRBJ1-2; the D is unclear. The CDR3 extends over 13 amino acids. V was shortened by 2 bases and J by 0 bases, with 5 bases between the two germline ends. Per germline, CDR1 SGDLS and CDR2 YYNGEE.

This clonotype was recorded many times. V is TRBV20-1 and J is TRBJ1-6; 9 bases are a match to TRBD1. Per germline, CDR1 DFQATT and CDR2 SNEGSKA (reference sequence). The CDR3 spans 13 residues. The junction had 7 bases not matched to a gene; V was cut back by 5 bases and J by 11 bases. CDR3 nucleotide sequence: TGCAGTGCTTTACGGACAGGGGACGCACCCCTCCACTTT. It yields the protein CSALRTGDAPLHF.

The table lists this clonotype with many counts. The chain recombines TRBV4-1 with TRBJ2-1; D unresolved. The V and J ends lost 6 bases and 6 bases respectively, with 12 bases between them. In germline, CDR1 is MGHRA, CDR2 YSYEKL. This CDR3 is built from 13 residues. Here the CDR3 reads CASSVARGNEQFF. CDR3 DNA: TGCGCCAGCAGTGTAGCACGAGGCAATGAGCAGTTCTTC.

The sample holds many counts of this clonotype. The chain is built from TRBV3-1 and TRBJ2-2; either TRBD1 or TRBD2 may supply D (5 bases each). Germline assignment: CDR1 LGHDT and CDR2 YNNKEL (reference sequence). The CDR3 consists of 14 residues. With 4 bases removed from V and 3 bases from J, the gap between germline ends came to 9 bases. CDR3 DNA sequence: TGTGCCAGCAGCCCCATGGGGGACACCGGGGAGCTGTTTTTT. It yields the protein CASSPMGDTGELFF.

This clonotype was detected many times. The V call is TRBV20-1, the J call TRBJ2-1, with 8 bases that match TRBD1. The CDR3 consists of 15 residues. V trimming: 6 bases; J trimming: 4 bases; junction bases outside the gene matches: 11. Germline V gene sequence: CDR1 DFQATT, CDR2 SNEGSKA (reference sequence). The CDR3: CSASRWDRLYNEQFF. CDR3 in DNA: TGCAGTGCGTCCCGCTGGGACAGGCTTTACAATGAGCAGTTCTTC.

The J gene is TRBJ2-3, the V gene TRBV7-6, with 10 nucleotides matching TRBD2. Germline values: CDR1 SGHVS, CDR2 FNYEAQ. Trimming removed 8 bases from V and 2 bases from J; junction bases left unmatched: 4. The CDR3 consists of 14 residues. Here the CDR3 reads CASGGLAATDTQYF. CDR3 DNA sequence: TGTGCCAGCGGCGGACTAGCGGCCACAGATACGCAGTATTTT.

The J gene is TRBJ1-5, the V gene TRBV20-1, with D possibly TRBD1 on 6 matching bases. This CDR3 contains 14 residues. The V end lost 3 bases, the J end lost 3 bases, and 12 bases lay between the germline ends. In germline, CDR1 is DFQATT, CDR2 SNEGSKA (reference sequence). CDR3 sequence (DNA): TGCAGTGCTAGGACAGGAGGAGACAATCAGCCCCAGCATTTT. This gives the protein CSARTGGDNQPQHF.

With regard to this clonotype: A much larger clonotype is one base distant, so this may be a read error. The rearrangement joins TRBV5-1 to TRBJ1-1; D unclear. The CDR3 has 13 residues. CDR1 and CDR2 from the germline V gene are SGHRS and YFSETQ. CDR3 coding DNA: TGCGCCGGCAGCTTGGATACGGGCACTGAAGCTTTCTTT. Translation gives CAGSLDTGTEAFF.